This is a list of T cell receptor beta chains from one sample in a study of identical twins. One entry per CDR3 protein, called by TCRdb with MiXCR from the 5' RACE reads. In the table there are 470,000 or so distinct CDR3 sequences, 20% to 25% of which are singletons. These data were likewise used in another study, on T cells expressing NK-cell markers.

Sequenced input: CD4+ T cells sorted from blood. These receptor sequences come from a woman younger than 30 in good health. Each CDR3 is given with its conserved first and last residue. The D gene is left open where the match is weak. Not all rows give a size; the values are once, few, many and, for expanded clones, a class.

v_gene,abundance,j_gene,d_gene,CDR3nt,CDR3aa
TRBV7-9,NA,TRBJ2-2,NA,TGTGCCAGCAGCTTAATAGAGGACACCGGGGAGCTGTTTTTT,CASSLIEDTGELFF
TRBV7-9,few,TRBJ2-1,TRBD2,TGTGCCAGCAGCACATTCGGGACTAGCGGGGTCCATGAGCAGTTCTTC,CASSTFGTSGVHEQFF
TRBV9,NA,TRBJ2-5,TRBD2,TGTGCCAGCAGCGTTAGCGGGGGACTGCAAGAGACCCAGTACTTC,CASSVSGGLQETQYF
TRBV29-1,NA,TRBJ2-2,TRBD1,TGCAGCTACCGACAGGGAAGGACCGGGGAGCTGTTTTTT,CSYRQGRTGELFF
TRBV11-2,NA,TRBJ2-2,NA,TGTGCCAGCACCCCTTTACGCACCGGGGAGCTGTTTTTT,CASTPLRTGELFF
TRBV6-5,NA,TRBJ1-2,NA,TGTGCCAGCAGTTACGCCGGGGACATTTATGGCTACACCTTC,CASSYAGDIYGYTF
TRBV29-1,NA,TRBJ2-5,NA,TGCAGCGCCGCCCCCCAGGAAGAGACCCAGTACTTC,CSAAPQEETQYF
TRBV6-2/TRBV6-3,NA,TRBJ2-1,NA,TGTGCCAGCAGTTATTCCCTTCCGACGGATGAGCAGTTCTTC,CASSYSLPTDEQFF
TRBV9,NA,TRBJ2-2,TRBD1,TGTGCCAGCAGCAGGACAGGGGTCACCGGGGAGCTGTTTTTT,CASSRTGVTGELFF
TRBV20-1,NA,TRBJ2-5,NA,TGCAGTGCTACGGTCGGGGGCTACGAAGAGACCCAGTACTTC,CSATVGGYEETQYF
TRBV12-3/TRBV12-4,NA,TRBJ1-1,NA,TGTGCCAGCAGTACCGAAGTGAGAGCTTTCTTT,CASSTEVRAFF
TRBV20-1,few,TRBJ2-3,NA,TGCAGTGCTAGTGGTCGGGGCACAGATACGCAGTATTTT,CSASGRGTDTQYF
TRBV5-1,NA,TRBJ2-1,TRBD2,TGCGCCAGCAGCTTGGCGTCTAGCGGGGGGGGCGAGCAGTTCTTC,CASSLASSGGGEQFF
TRBV7-2,few,TRBJ2-3,NA,TGTGCCAGCAGCCGTAGTAGGGGGGTAGCGGGCACAGATACGCAGTATTTT,CASSRSRGVAGTDTQYF
TRBV28,NA,TRBJ2-7,NA,TGTGCCAGCAGTGGAATTTACGAGCAGTACTTC,CASSGIYEQYF
TRBV11-2,NA,TRBJ2-7,NA,TGTGCCAGCAGCTCACGAGCTAAAAACTCCTACGAGCAGTACTTC,CASSSRAKNSYEQYF
TRBV20-1,few,TRBJ1-6,TRBD1,TGCAGTGCCACAACAGGGGTCAATTCACCCCTCCACTTT,CSATTGVNSPLHF
TRBV18,few,TRBJ1-3,NA,TGTGCCAGCTCACTCTCCGGGACCCCCCTCTCTGGAAACACCATATATTTT,CASSLSGTPLSGNTIYF
TRBV5-1,few,TRBJ2-7,TRBD1,TGCGCCAGCAGCTTTACCGGGACAGCCAACCCAGGAGGATACTTC,CASSFTGTANPGGYF
TRBV10-1,NA,TRBJ2-3,NA,TGCGCCAGCAGTGACGGGGGCCACGCAGTGGCAGATACGCAGTATTTT,CASSDGGHAVADTQYF
TRBV5-5,few,TRBJ2-2,NA,TGTGCCAGCAGCTTGCAGTCTAGCACCGGGGAGCTGTTTTTT,CASSLQSSTGELFF
TRBV19,few,TRBJ2-1,TRBD2,TGTGCCAGTAGTATCCCTAGCGGGAGAGGTGAGCAGTTCTTC,CASSIPSGRGEQFF
TRBV2,NA,TRBJ2-7,NA,TGTGCCAGCAGTGGGGCCCCCTATGGCGAGCAGTACTTC,CASSGAPYGEQYF
TRBV9,NA,TRBJ2-2,TRBD2,TGTGCCAGCAGCGAAGCGGGAGGGCCGATTACCGGGGAGCTGTTTTTT,CASSEAGGPITGELFF
TRBV20-1,few,TRBJ1-5,NA,TGCAGTGCGCGTCCCGGGGGTCAGCCCCAGCATTTT,CSARPGGQPQHF
TRBV6-5,few,TRBJ2-7,NA,TGTGCCAGCAGTTACGGGGCCGGGACCGACGTACACTTC,CASSYGAGTDVHF
TRBV12-3/TRBV12-4,few,TRBJ1-2,NA,TGTGCCAGCAATTCACAGGGAGCCTGCACCTTC,CASNSQGACTF
TRBV14,NA,TRBJ2-1,TRBD2,TGTGCCAGCAGCCCCGACTTAGCGGGGGTGTCCTACAATGAGCAGTTCTTC,CASSPDLAGVSYNEQFF
TRBV9,few,TRBJ2-2,NA,TGTGCCAGCAGCGTCCGGGGGAGAGGCACCGGGGAGCTGTTTTTT,CASSVRGRGTGELFF
TRBV5-1,few,TRBJ2-5,NA,TGCGCCAGCAGCTCGTTCCAGGGTCAGAAGACCCAGTACTTC,CASSSFQGQKTQYF
TRBV5-1,few,TRBJ2-2,NA,TGCGCCAGCAGCCATGCCTTGGACGGAACTCGGGTCGGGGAGCTGTTTTTT,CASSHALDGTRVGELFF
TRBV7-9,NA,TRBJ1-4,TRBD1,TGTGCCAGCAGCTCCGGGACAGGGGGCGGCGAAAAACTGTTTTTT,CASSSGTGGGEKLFF
TRBV20-1,few,TRBJ2-1,TRBD2,TGCAGTGCTAGAGACGAAGAAGCGGGAGCTCGGAATGAGCAGTTCTTC,CSARDEEAGARNEQFF
TRBV29-1,few,TRBJ2-5,TRBD2,TGCAGCGTAGGGCGGAGCGGGGGGCCGGAGGAGACCCAGTACTTC,CSVGRSGGPEETQYF
TRBV27,NA,TRBJ2-5,TRBD2,TGTGCCAGCGCGGTAGCGGGAAACCAAGAGACCCAGTACTTC,CASAVAGNQETQYF
TRBV6-1,few,TRBJ1-2,NA,TGTGCCAGCTCGCCTTCAGGATCGCCTAACTATGGCTACACCTTC,CASSPSGSPNYGYTF
TRBV29-1,NA,TRBJ2-1,NA,TGCAGCGTTCAGGGGACCGCCCGGTCCCATGAGCAGTTCTTC,CSVQGTARSHEQFF
TRBV6-5,NA,TRBJ2-1,TRBD2,TGTGCCAGCAGTTACGCGAGCGGGAGTCCTTATAATGAGCAGTTCTTC,CASSYASGSPYNEQFF
TRBV5-1,NA,TRBJ2-1,TRBD2,TGCGCCAGCAGCTGGGGCGCGGGAGGACATATAAATGAGCAGTTCTTC,CASSWGAGGHINEQFF
TRBV28,few,TRBJ2-7,NA,TGTGCCAGCAGTTTAAGAAGGCAGAAAGGGGGCGAGCAGTACTTC,CASSLRRQKGGEQYF
TRBV7-9,many,TRBJ2-7,NA,TGTGCCAGCAGCCATTCGGACAGCTACGAGCAGTACTTC,CASSHSDSYEQYF
TRBV5-6,few,TRBJ2-1,NA,TGTGCCAGCAGCTTAGGCAGGGTAGCCTACAATGAGCAGTTCTTC,CASSLGRVAYNEQFF
TRBV27,NA,TRBJ1-1,NA,TGTGCCAGCAGTTGGTCAGGGATCTTCACTGAAGCTTTCTTT,CASSWSGIFTEAFF
TRBV12-3/TRBV12-4,NA,TRBJ2-7,NA,TGTGCCAGCAGTTTAAGGTCCGGTAGTTTTGGGGAGCAGTACTTC,CASSLRSGSFGEQYF
TRBV20-1,NA,TRBJ2-7,NA,TGCAGTGCAGGGGGGGGCAAGATTGGCGAGCAGTACTTC,CSAGGGKIGEQYF
TRBV14,NA,TRBJ2-7,NA,TGTGCCAGCAGCTTTACAGCCTACGAGCAGTACTTC,CASSFTAYEQYF
TRBV6-1,NA,TRBJ2-1,NA,TGTGCCAGCAGGAACGACCGGGGGCGTCTTTCCTACAATGAGCAGTTCTTC,CASRNDRGRLSYNEQFF
TRBV10-3,NA,TRBJ1-1,NA,TGTGCCATCAGTGAGTCGGGACGAGCTTTCTTT,CAISESGRAFF
TRBV11-3,few,TRBJ2-2,NA,TGTGCCAGCAGCCTCAGGGGAGCGAACACCGGGGAGCTGTTTTTT,CASSLRGANTGELFF
TRBV20-1,few,TRBJ2-7,TRBD2,TGCAGTGCTAGAGATCAACTAGCGGGGGCCTACGAGCAGTACTTC,CSARDQLAGAYEQYF
TRBV5-1,NA,TRBJ2-1,NA,TGCGCCAGCAGCTTTGGGGGGCTCGGTGAGCAGTTCTTC,CASSFGGLGEQFF
TRBV27,NA,TRBJ1-2,NA,TGTGCCAGCAGTTTAAGTCAGGGTTTCTTCGGTGGCTACACCTTC,CASSLSQGFFGGYTF
TRBV10-3,few,TRBJ2-6,NA,TGTGCCATCAGTGACAGTACTGGGGCCAACGTCCTGACTTTC,CAISDSTGANVLTF
TRBV2,many,TRBJ2-1,NA,TGTGCCAGCAGTGTGGGGGGCCCGCAGGTCCATGAGCAGTTCTTC,CASSVGGPQVHEQFF
TRBV4-3,few,TRBJ2-1,NA,TGCGCCAGCAGCCAAGCGGTGGGATCCTACAATGAGCAGTTCTTC,CASSQAVGSYNEQFF
TRBV5-1,few,TRBJ2-5,NA,TGCGCCAGCAGCTTAGGATGGGGGGCCAAAGAGACCCAGTACTTC,CASSLGWGAKETQYF
TRBV5-1,few,TRBJ2-2,NA,TGCGCCAGCAGCTCAGGACAGACCGCTATTAACACCGGGGAGCTGTTTTTT,CASSSGQTAINTGELFF
TRBV5-1,NA,TRBJ2-5,TRBD2,TGCGCCAGCAGCTTGGGACTAGCGGCCCCCGAGACCCAGTACTTC,CASSLGLAAPETQYF
TRBV7-2,once,TRBJ2-3,TRBD2,TGTGCCAGCAGCTCCCAACCGAGCGGGAGGCCCACAGATACGCAGTATTTT,CASSSQPSGRPTDTQYF
TRBV29-1,few,TRBJ1-4,TRBD1,TGCAGCGTCACAGGGGGCGATGAAAAACTGTTTTTT,CSVTGGDEKLFF